This T cell receptor (beta chain) is from a study of beta chain features in type 1 diabetes. Study outcomes and limitations: Across all four CD4+ subsets, people with type 1 diabetes showed modestly shorter TCRB CDR3s. cDNA-based reads could over-represent cells with high TCR expression. Shorter templates might be favored by PCR, and equally so in patients and in controls. In the patient group, naive, central memory and Treg TCRB repertoires seemed more alike than in the healthy donor group.

This clone was picked up a small number of times. Its antigen is as yet unknown. The V gene's germline CDR1 is GTSNPN and CDR2 SVGIG (reference sequence). Trimming removed 5 bases from V and 3 bases from J; junction bases left unmatched: 3. The CDR3 spans 13 residues. It was one heparinised blood draw, averaging approximately 100 mL, that each donor gave. Sequenced material consisted of expressed TCRB transcripts (all of the isolated RNA was reverse transcribed). Only in-frame clones appear in the TCRdb table, and some are missing; sequencing was by immunoSEQ multiplex PCR. Among hundreds of thousands of clones, roughly 12% were seen once, and the ten largest hold 0.022%.

The TCR was taken from a man between 18 and 35 years old with type 1 diabetes. The sample consisted of naive CD4+ T cells from blood. The chain joins TRBV30 to TRBJ2-1; 8 bases agree with TRBD1. In nucleotides, the CDR3 is TGTGCCTGGGGGACAGGCTACTACAATGAGCAGTTCTTC. As protein: CAWGTGYYNEQFF. Full variable domain (rest looked up from reference TRBV30 and TRBJ2-1): SQTIHQWPATLVQPVGSPLSLECTVEGTSNPNLYWYRQAAGRGLQLLFYSVGIGQISSEVPQNLSASRPQDRQFILSSKKLLLSDSGFYLCAWGTGYYNEQFFGPGTRLTVL.